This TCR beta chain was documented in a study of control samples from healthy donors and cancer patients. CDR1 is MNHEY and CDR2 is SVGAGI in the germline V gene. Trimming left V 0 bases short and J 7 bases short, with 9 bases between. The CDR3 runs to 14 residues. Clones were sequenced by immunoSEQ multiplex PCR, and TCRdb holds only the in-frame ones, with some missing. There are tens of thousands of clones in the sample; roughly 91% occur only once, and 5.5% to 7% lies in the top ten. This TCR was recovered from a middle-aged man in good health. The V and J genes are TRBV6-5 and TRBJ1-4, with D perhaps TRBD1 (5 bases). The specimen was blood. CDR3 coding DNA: TGTGCCAGCAGTTACTCGAGGGGCGTTGAAAAACTGTTTTTT. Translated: CASSYSRGVEKLFF.